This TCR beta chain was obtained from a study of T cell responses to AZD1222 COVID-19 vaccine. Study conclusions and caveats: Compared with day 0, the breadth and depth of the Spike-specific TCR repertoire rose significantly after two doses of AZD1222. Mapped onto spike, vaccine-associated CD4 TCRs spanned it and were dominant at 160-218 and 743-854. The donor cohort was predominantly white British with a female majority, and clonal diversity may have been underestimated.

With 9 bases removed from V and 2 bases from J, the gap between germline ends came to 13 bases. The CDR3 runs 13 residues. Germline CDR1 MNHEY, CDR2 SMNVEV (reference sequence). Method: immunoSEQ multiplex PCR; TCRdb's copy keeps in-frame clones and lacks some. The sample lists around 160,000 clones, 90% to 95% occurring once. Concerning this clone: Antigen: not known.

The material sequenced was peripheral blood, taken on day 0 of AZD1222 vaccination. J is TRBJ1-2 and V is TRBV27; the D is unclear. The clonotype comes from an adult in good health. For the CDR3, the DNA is TGTGCCAGTTGGGCCCCGGCGAACTATGGCTACACCTTC. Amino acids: CASWAPANYGYTF.